These 2 T cell receptor beta chains were sequenced from one sample in a study of T cell repertoires in cytomegalovirus infection. These TCRs are of unknown antigen specificity. TCRdb ran MiXCR on the reads and lists one entry per CDR3 protein. The sample records 450,000 to 650,000 distinct CDR3 sequences, approximately 40% being singletons. This sample comprised cultured PBMCs, obtained from culture after CMV antigen stimulation. These receptors were taken from a human donor in good health (CMV status not recorded). Some clones in this sample may be carry-over from other donors' samples.

There are many counts of this clonotype. CDR3 DNA sequence: TGTGCCACCAGTGATTCCGGGGGGGCAGATACGCAGTATTTT. Its protein is CATSDSGGADTQYF. The chain uses TRBV24-1 and TRBJ2-3, with 8 bases identical to TRBD2. The germline V gene encodes CDR1 KGHDR and CDR2 SFDVKD. With 2 bases clipped from V and 4 bases from J, the junction kept 1 base outside the gene matches. CDR3 size: 14 residues.

This clonotype appeared a few times. The chain joins TRBV12-3 or TRBV12-4 to TRBJ1-1, with D unclear. Trimming shortened V by 3 bases and J by 1 base, and 9 bases separated the two germline ends. The CDR3 is 14 amino acids. The CDR3 nucleotides are TGTGCCAGCAGTTTTATTCGGCGGAACACTGAAGCTTTCTTT. Translated, it gives CASSFIRRNTEAFF.